Below, one TCR beta chain is given with its context. What it binds is not known. These data come from a study of T-cell memory formation after mild COVID-19. MiXCR, run by TCRdb on the 5' RACE reads, gives a single entry per CDR3 protein. The profile shows fewer than 650,000 distinct CDR3 sequences, around 16% of them singletons. Study-wide findings and caveats: Clones contracting day 15 to 85 were balanced CD4/CD8; later expanders leaned CD4+. Shrinking CD4+ clones were chiefly CM and EM; CD8+ ones were chiefly EMRA. In pre-infection memory, a portion of responding clones appeared, which suggested that cross-reactive memory joined.

CDR3 length equals 17 residues. V was clipped by 2 bases and J by 3 bases; unmatched bases: 7. The chain joins TRBV12-3 or TRBV12-4 to TRBJ1-1; 12 positions agree with TRBD1. The sample consisted of PBMCs or a T cell subset sorted from them (not recorded which). This clonotype was sampled from an adult woman who had mild COVID-19 (a few samples of this study predate the infection). Cell type and time point are not known. CDR3 bases: TGTGCCAGCAGTTTAAGGGACAGGGGGCGGATTGACACTGAAGCTTTCTTT. This gives the protein CASSLRDRGRIDTEAFF.